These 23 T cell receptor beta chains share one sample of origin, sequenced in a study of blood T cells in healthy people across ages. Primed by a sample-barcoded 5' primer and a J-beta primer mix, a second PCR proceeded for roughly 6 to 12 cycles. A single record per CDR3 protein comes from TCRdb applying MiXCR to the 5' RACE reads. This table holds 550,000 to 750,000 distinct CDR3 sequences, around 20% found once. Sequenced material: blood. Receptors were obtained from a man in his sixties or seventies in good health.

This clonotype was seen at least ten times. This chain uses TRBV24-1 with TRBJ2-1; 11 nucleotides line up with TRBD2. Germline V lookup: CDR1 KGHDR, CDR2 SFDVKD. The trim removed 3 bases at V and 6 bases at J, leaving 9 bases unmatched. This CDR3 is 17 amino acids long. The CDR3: CATSDRGTSGNVNEQFF. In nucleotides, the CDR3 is TGTGCCACCAGTGATCGGGGGACTAGCGGAAATGTCAATGAGCAGTTCTTC.

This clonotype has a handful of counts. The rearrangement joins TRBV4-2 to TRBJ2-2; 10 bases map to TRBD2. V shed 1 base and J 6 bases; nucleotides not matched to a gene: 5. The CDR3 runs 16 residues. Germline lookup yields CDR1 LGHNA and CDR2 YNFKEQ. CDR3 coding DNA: TGTGCCAGCAGCCAAGGAATAGCGGGAGGATCCGGGGAGCTGTTTTTT. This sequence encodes CASSQGIAGGSGELFF.

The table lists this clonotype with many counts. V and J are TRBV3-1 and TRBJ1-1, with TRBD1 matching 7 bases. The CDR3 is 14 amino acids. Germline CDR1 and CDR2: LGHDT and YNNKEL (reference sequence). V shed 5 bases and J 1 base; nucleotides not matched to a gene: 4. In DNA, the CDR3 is TGTGCCAGCAGCGCCCGGGACAGGAACACTGAAGCTTTCTTT. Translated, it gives CASSARDRNTEAFF.

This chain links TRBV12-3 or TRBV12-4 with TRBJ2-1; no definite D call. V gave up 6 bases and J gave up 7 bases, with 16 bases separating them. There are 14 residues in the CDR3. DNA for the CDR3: TGTGCCAGCAGCCCAGGAGCCCTCTCGAATGAGCAGTTCTTC. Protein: CASSPGALSNEQFF.

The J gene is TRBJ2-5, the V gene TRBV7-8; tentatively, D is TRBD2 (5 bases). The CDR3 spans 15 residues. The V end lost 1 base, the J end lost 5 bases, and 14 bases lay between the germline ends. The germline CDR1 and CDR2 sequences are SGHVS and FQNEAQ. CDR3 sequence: CASSLGSLGGETQYF. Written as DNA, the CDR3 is TGTGCCAGCAGCTTAGGTTCCCTCGGCGGGGAGACCCAGTACTTC. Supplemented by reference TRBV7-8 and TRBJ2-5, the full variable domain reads GAGVSQSPRYKVAKRGQDVALRCDPISGHVSLFWYQQALGQGPEFLTYFQNEAQLDKSGLPSDRFFAERPEGSVSTLKIQRTQQEDSAVYLCASSLGSLGGETQYFGPGTRLLVL.

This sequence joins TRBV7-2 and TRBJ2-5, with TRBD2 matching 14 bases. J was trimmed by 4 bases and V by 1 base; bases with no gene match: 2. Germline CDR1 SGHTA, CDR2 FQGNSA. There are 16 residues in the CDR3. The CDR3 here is CASSLVGTSGRETQYF. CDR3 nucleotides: TGTGCCAGCAGCTTAGTGGGGACTAGCGGGAGAGAGACCCAGTACTTC.

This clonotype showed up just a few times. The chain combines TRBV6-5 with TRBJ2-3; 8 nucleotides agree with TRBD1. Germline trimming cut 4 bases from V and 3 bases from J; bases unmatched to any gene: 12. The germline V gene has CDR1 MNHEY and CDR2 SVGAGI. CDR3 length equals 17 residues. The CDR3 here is CASSFRPGTGRTDTQYF. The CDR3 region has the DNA TGTGCCAGCAGTTTTCGCCCCGGGACAGGAAGGACAGATACGCAGTATTTT.

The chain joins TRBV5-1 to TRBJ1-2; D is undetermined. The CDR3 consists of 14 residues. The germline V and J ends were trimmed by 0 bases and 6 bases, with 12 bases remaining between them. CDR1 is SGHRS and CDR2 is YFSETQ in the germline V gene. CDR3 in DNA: TGCGCCAGCAGCTTGGACGGACGCTCTCATGGCTACACCTTC. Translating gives CASSLDGRSHGYTF.

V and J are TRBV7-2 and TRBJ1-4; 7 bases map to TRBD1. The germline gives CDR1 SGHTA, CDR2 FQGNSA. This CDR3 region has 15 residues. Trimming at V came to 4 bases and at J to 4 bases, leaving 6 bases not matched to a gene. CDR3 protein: CASSYTGVINEKLFF. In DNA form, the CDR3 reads TGTGCCAGCAGCTACACAGGGGTTATTAATGAAAAACTGTTTTTT.

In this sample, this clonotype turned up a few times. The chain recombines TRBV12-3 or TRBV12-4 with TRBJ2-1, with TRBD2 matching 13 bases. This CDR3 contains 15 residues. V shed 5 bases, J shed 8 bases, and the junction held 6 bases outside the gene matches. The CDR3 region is CASSPGLAGDHEQFF. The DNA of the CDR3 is TGTGCCAGCAGTCCAGGACTAGCGGGAGACCATGAGCAGTTCTTC.

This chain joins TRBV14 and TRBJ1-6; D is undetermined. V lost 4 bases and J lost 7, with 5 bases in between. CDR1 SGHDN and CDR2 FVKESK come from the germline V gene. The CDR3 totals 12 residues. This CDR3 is CASSRANSPLHF. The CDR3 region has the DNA TGTGCCAGCAGCCGAGCAAATTCACCCCTCCACTTT.

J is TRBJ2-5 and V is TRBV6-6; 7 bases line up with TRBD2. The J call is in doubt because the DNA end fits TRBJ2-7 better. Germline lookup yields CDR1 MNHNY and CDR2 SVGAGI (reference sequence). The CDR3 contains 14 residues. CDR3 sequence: CASSPGGGRNEQYF. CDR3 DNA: TGTGCCAGCAGCCCCGGCGGGGGACGAAACGAGCAGTACTTC.

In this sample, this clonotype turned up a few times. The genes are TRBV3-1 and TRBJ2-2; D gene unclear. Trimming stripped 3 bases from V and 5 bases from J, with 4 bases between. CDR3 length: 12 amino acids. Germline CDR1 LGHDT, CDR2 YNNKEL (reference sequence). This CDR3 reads CASSHATGELFF. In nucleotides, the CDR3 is TGTGCCAGCAGCCATGCAACCGGGGAGCTGTTTTTT.

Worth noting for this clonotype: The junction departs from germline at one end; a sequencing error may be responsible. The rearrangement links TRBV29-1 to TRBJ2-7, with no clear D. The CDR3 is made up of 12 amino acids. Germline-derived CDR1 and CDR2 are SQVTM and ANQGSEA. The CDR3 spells CSAKTRSYGQYF. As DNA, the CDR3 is TGCAGCGCTAAGACACGGTCCTACGGGCAGTACTTC.

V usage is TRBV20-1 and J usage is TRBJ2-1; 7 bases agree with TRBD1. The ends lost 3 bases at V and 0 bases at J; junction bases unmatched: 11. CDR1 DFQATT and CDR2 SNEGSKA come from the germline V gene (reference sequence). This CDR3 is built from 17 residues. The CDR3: CSASAYAGTDSYNEQFF. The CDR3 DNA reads TGCAGTGCTAGTGCCTACGCCGGGACAGACTCCTACAATGAGCAGTTCTTC.

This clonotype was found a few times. CDR3: CATSDAGTPQETQYF. The CDR3 DNA reads TGTGCCACCAGTGACGCCGGGACACCACAAGAGACCCAGTACTTC. J is TRBJ2-5 and V is TRBV24-1, with D possibly matching TRBD1 (6 bases). Between the trimmed V and J ends, which lost 4 bases and 2 bases, there was a span of 13 bases. CDR1 and CDR2 from the germline V gene are KGHDR and SFDVKD. CDR3 size: 15 residues.

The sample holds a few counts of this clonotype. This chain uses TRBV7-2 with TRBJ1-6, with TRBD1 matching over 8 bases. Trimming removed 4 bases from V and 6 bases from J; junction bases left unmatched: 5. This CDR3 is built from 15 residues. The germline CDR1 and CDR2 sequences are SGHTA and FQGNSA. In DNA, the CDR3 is TGTGCCAGCAGCTACCTAGACAGGGGTAATTCACCCCTCCACTTT. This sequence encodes CASSYLDRGNSPLHF.

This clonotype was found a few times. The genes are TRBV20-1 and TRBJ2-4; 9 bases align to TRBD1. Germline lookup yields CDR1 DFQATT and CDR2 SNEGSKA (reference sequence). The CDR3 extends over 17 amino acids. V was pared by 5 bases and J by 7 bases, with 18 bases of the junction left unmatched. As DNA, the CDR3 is TGCAGTGCTCCGCCCCCCGGGACAGGGTTTGACAAGAACATTCAGTACTTC. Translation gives CSAPPPGTGFDKNIQYF.

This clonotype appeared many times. The CDR3 bases are TGTGCCAGCAGCTTCGGTAGCAATCAGCCCCAGCATTTT. Amino acid sequence: CASSFGSNQPQHF. The V gene is TRBV7-8, the J gene TRBJ1-5; D uncertain. Trimming left V 3 bases short and J 0 bases short, with 3 bases between. Per the germline V gene, CDR1 is SGHVS and CDR2 is FQNEAQ. CDR3 length equals 13 residues.

The CDR3 DNA sequence: TGTGCCAGCAGCCACGGGACAGGGTCACGGATCCAAGAGACCCAGTACTTC. It codes for CASSHGTGSRIQETQYF. The chain joins TRBV3-1 to TRBJ2-5, with 9 bases aligning to TRBD1. J gave up 1 base and V 3 bases, and 9 bases lay outside the gene matches. Germline V gene data show CDR1 as LGHDT and CDR2 as YNNKEL (reference sequence). The CDR3 consists of 17 residues.

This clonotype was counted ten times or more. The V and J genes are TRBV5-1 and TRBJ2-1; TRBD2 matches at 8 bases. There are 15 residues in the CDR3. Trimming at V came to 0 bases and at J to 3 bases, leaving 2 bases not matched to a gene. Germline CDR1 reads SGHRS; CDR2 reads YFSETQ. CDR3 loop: CASSLVSGSYNEQFF. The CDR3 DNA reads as TGCGCCAGCAGCTTGGTAAGCGGGAGCTACAATGAGCAGTTCTTC.

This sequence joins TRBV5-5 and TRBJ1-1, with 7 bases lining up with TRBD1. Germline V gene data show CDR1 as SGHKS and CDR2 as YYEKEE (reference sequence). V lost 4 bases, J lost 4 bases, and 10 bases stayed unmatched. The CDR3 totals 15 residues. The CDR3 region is CASSPELGQPTEAFF. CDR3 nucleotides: TGTGCCAGCAGCCCCGAGCTGGGACAGCCCACTGAAGCTTTCTTT.

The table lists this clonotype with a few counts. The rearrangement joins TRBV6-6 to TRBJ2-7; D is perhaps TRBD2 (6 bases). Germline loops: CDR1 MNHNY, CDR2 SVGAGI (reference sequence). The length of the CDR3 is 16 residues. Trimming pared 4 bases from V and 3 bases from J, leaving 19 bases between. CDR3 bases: TGTGCCAGCAGTTTTACCCGGGACTCCCTCGTCTACGAGCAGTACTTC. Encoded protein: CASSFTRDSLVYEQYF.